This entry concerns a single T cell receptor (beta chain). Its cognate antigen is unknown. TCRdb re-called the reads with MiXCR, one entry per CDR3 protein. The sample holds around 450,000 distinct CDR3 sequences, roughly 30% seen once. The entry originates in a study of T cell repertoires in cytomegalovirus infection. Study summary: Through public TCR beta signatures, both CMV infection and matching HLA type were indicated. Study-wide points: CMV-specific TCR beta clonotypes restricted by HLA-C dominated the ex vivo response. Cumulative public TCR beta family frequency identified carriers of CMV plus the relevant HLA.

The sequencing input was PBMCs. The receptor comes from a human donor in good health (CMV status not recorded). Some clones in this sample may be carry-over from other donors' samples.

For the CDR3, the DNA is TGCGCCAGCAGCCAAGACCCCATTCTCTCTCCCGGGGAGCTGTTTTTT. Its protein product is CASSQDPILSPGELFF. The chain carries TRBV4-3 and TRBJ2-2; no reliable D call. This CDR3 has 16 amino acids. Germline values: CDR1 LGHNA, CDR2 YSLEER. The V gene lost 0 bases and the J gene lost 6 bases, with 14 bases spanning the gap.